A selection of T cell receptor beta chains follows, all from one sample in a study of immune heterogeneity within non-small cell lung tumors. TCRdb re-derived calls from the multiplex PCR reads in MiXCR, one entry per CDR3 protein. The sample has around 2,000 distinct CDR3 sequences, more than 45% seen once. Specimen: lung tumor tissue. The receptors come from a man in his sixties with non-small cell lung cancer. The CDR3 runs from the conserved cysteine through the conserved F or W. The order of the fields is clone size, J gene, V gene, D gene, CDR3 DNA, CDR3 protein. The D gene is left open where the match is weak. Only part of the rows carry a size: once, few, many, or a class if the clone is expanded.

few | TRBJ2-7 | TRBV20-1 | TRBD2 | TGCAGTGCTAGTCGGTCGGGGGGGAGCTCCTACGAGCAGTACTTC | CSASRSGGSSYEQYF
NA | TRBJ1-4 | TRBV6-1 | TRBD1 | TGTGCCAGCAGTGAAGGGACAGGGAGGGCGGAAAAACTGTTTTTT | CASSEGTGRAEKLFF
NA | TRBJ2-7 | TRBV20-1 | NA | TGCAGTGCTAGAGATCAGACACAAACAACCTACGAGCAGTACTTC | CSARDQTQTTYEQYF
NA | TRBJ2-3 | TRBV6-1 | NA | TGTGCCAGCAGTGAAGATTTTAGCGGCACAGATACGCAGTATTTT | CASSEDFSGTDTQYF
NA | TRBJ2-5 | TRBV4-2 | TRBD2 | TGTGCCAGCAGCCAAGGGGCGGGAGGGCTCCTCGAGACCCAGTACTTC | CASSQGAGGLLETQYF
few | TRBJ2-3 | TRBV12-3/TRBV12-4 | TRBD1 | TGTGCCACCTCTCCAGGGGGCGTAGATACGCAGTATTTT | CATSPGGVDTQYF
NA | TRBJ2-2 | TRBV19 | TRBD2 | TGTGCCAGTAGTAAGACTAGCGGAGGGGGACGGGAGCTGTTTTTT | CASSKTSGGGRELFF
large | TRBJ1-3 | TRBV19 | NA | TGTGCCAGTAGTATCCGCTCTGGAAACACCATATATTTT | CASSIRSGNTIYF
once | TRBJ2-3 | TRBV24-1 | NA | TGTGCCACCTACAGACAGGGACTCACAGATACGCAGTATTTT | CATYRQGLTDTQYF
NA | TRBJ2-6 | TRBV29-1 | TRBD1 | TGCAGCGTTCAGGACAGGCCAGGAGCCAACGTCCTGACTTTC | CSVQDRPGANVLTF
few | TRBJ2-3 | TRBV30 | NA | TGTGCCTGGAGTTTGGGGGTAGGCACAGATACGCAGTATTTT | CAWSLGVGTDTQYF
large | TRBJ1-1 | TRBV12-3/TRBV12-4 | NA | TGTGCCAGCAGTCTAAATTACAGGGCGGAGGGCACTGAAGCTTTCTTT | CASSLNYRAEGTEAFF
NA | TRBJ1-1 | TRBV30 | NA | TGTGCCTGGATAAGACAGGCTTTGAACACTGAAGCTTTCTTT | CAWIRQALNTEAFF
NA | TRBJ2-2 | TRBV28 | NA | TGTGCCAGCAGTTTTGTTGGGGGCGCGAACACCGGGGAGCTGTTTTTT | CASSFVGGANTGELFF
NA | TRBJ2-7 | TRBV20-1 | NA | TGCAGTGCTAGAGGAACAGCACTCTACGAGCAGTACTTC | CSARGTALYEQYF
NA | TRBJ2-2 | TRBV9 | TRBD1 | TGTGCCAGCAGTATCAGGGGGCTGGGCGGGGAGCTGTTTTTT | CASSIRGLGGELFF
NA | TRBJ1-1 | TRBV20-1 | TRBD1 | TGCAGTGCTAGAGATCGATACGGACAGGGTAAAACTGAAGCTTTCTTT | CSARDRYGQGKTEAFF
NA | TRBJ1-1 | TRBV5-1 | NA | TGCGCCAGCAAAACGGAGTTCAACACTGAAGCTTTCTTT | CASKTEFNTEAFF
NA | TRBJ2-2 | TRBV28 | TRBD1 | TGTGCCAGCAACAGCGGGCGGACAGGGTTTGGGGAGCTGTTTTTT | CASNSGRTGFGELFF
NA | TRBJ2-7 | TRBV6-1 | TRBD2 | TGTGCCAGCAGAGAATCGCTAGCGGGAGCCTTCTACGAGCAGTACTTC | CASRESLAGAFYEQYF
NA | TRBJ1-5 | TRBV28 | TRBD1 | TGTGCCAGCAGGACGCTAGACAGGGGAGGAAACAATCAGCCCCAGCATTTT | CASRTLDRGGNNQPQHF
NA | TRBJ1-5 | TRBV30 | NA | TGTGCCTGGAGTGGCAGGGGAGGACAGCCCCAGCATTTT | CAWSGRGGQPQHF
NA | TRBJ2-5 | TRBV20-1 | NA | TGCAGTGCTAGAGATCTTCGGCAGGCGGAAGAGACCCAGTACTTC | CSARDLRQAEETQYF
NA | TRBJ2-6 | TRBV20-1 | TRBD2 | TGCAGTGCTAGAGAGGGACTAGCGGCAAGCTCTGGGGCCAACGTCCTGACTTTC | CSAREGLAASSGANVLTF
NA | TRBJ2-5 | TRBV19 | NA | TGTGCCAGTAGTACGGGCTGGGCGGGACAAGAGACCCAGTACTTC | CASSTGWAGQETQYF
NA | TRBJ1-2 | TRBV15 | TRBD1 | TGTGCCACCAGCAGAGATCTTTACATTTTCAGGGGGCCAGAGGGCTACACCTTC | CATSRDLYIFRGPEGYTF
few | TRBJ2-7 | TRBV18 | TRBD2 | TGTGCCAGCTCACCGGGACTAGCGAACTACGAGCAGTACTTC | CASSPGLANYEQYF
NA | TRBJ2-6 | TRBV4-2 | TRBD1 | TGTGCCAGCAGCCATACGACAGGGTCTGGGGCCAACGTCCTGACTTTC | CASSHTTGSGANVLTF
few | TRBJ2-1 | TRBV11-2 | NA | TGTGCCAGCAGCTTAGAGGCGGGATTCAACAATGAGCAGTTCTTC | CASSLEAGFNNEQFF
NA | TRBJ2-7 | TRBV30 | NA | TGTTCCTGTACCTTGGGGCGGACCTACGAGCAGTACTTC | CSCTLGRTYEQYF
once | TRBJ2-1 | TRBV7-3 | NA | TGTGCCAGCAGCTTCGTGACAGGTACCTACAATGAGCAGTTCTTC | CASSFVTGTYNEQFF
NA | TRBJ1-2 | TRBV7-9 | TRBD1 | TGTGCCAGCAGCTTAGGGGGACAGCCCCTCTATGGCTACACCTTC | CASSLGGQPLYGYTF
NA | TRBJ1-1 | TRBV5-1 | NA | TGCGCCAGCAGTCGGGACGGAAGTGAAGCTTTCTTT | CASSRDGSEAFF
NA | TRBJ2-3 | TRBV11-2 | NA | TGTGCCAGCAGCTTAGTCTTAGCAGATACGCAGTATTTT | CASSLVLADTQYF
NA | TRBJ2-1 | TRBV20-1 | TRBD2 | TGCAGTGCTAGAGGGCGGGAGGGCAAATACAATGAGCAGTTCTTC | CSARGREGKYNEQFF
NA | TRBJ1-1 | TRBV19 | NA | TGTGCCAGTAGTATGGGGCAATTGAACACTGAAGCTTTCTTT | CASSMGQLNTEAFF
large | TRBJ1-2 | TRBV24-1 | NA | TGTGCCACCAGTGATGGAGGGGGAAATGGCTACACCTTC | CATSDGGGNGYTF
NA | TRBJ2-1 | TRBV20-1 | TRBD1 | TGCAGTGCTACGGGACAGGGGGTGGGAGGGTCCTACAATGAGCAGTTCTTC | CSATGQGVGGSYNEQFF
once | TRBJ1-2 | TRBV19 | TRBD1 | TGTGCCAGTACTGGACAGGGTGGCGTATATGGCTACACCTTC | CASTGQGGVYGYTF
NA | TRBJ1-2 | TRBV20-1 | NA | TGCAGTGCTAGGCTCTCGACCACTGGCTACACCTTC | CSARLSTTGYTF
large | TRBJ1-2 | TRBV3-1 | TRBD1 | TGTGCCAGCAGCCAAGATCCTCAGGGGGCGCGGGGCTACACCTTC | CASSQDPQGARGYTF
few | TRBJ1-5 | TRBV19 | NA | TGTGCCAGTAGAGCGGGACAACATCAGCCCCAGCATTTT | CASRAGQHQPQHF
NA | TRBJ1-6 | TRBV6-6 | NA | TGTGCCAGCAGTTACACGGGGATTAATAATTCACCCCTCCACTTT | CASSYTGINNSPLHF
few | TRBJ2-3 | TRBV27 | TRBD2 | TGTGCCAGCAGTTTTGCGGCGGGAGTTACAGATACGCAGTATTTT | CASSFAAGVTDTQYF
few | TRBJ2-2 | TRBV6-1 | TRBD2 | TGTGCCAGCTCCGCCCTAGCGGTACCCCACACCGGGGAGCTGTTTTTT | CASSALAVPHTGELFF
NA | TRBJ1-2 | TRBV4-1 | NA | TGCGCCAGCAGCCCCTCTCGACTGGACCACTATGGCTACACCTTC | CASSPSRLDHYGYTF